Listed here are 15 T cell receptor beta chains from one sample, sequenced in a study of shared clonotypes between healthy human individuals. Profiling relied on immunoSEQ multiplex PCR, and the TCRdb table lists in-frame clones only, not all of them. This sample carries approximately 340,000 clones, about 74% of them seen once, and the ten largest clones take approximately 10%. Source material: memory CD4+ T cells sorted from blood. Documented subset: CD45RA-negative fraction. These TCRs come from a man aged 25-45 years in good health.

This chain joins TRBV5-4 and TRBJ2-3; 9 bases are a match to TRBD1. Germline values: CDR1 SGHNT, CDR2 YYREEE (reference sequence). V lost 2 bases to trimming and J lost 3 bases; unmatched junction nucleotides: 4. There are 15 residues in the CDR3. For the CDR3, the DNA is TGTGCCAGCAGCTTTCCCGGGACAGGGACAGATACGCAGTATTTT. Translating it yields CASSFPGTGTDTQYF.

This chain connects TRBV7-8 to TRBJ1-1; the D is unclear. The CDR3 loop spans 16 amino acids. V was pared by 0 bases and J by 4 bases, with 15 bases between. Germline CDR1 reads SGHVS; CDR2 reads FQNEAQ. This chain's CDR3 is CASSLARLSRGTEAFF. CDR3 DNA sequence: TGTGCCAGCAGCTTAGCTCGGCTTTCGCGGGGCACTGAAGCTTTCTTT.

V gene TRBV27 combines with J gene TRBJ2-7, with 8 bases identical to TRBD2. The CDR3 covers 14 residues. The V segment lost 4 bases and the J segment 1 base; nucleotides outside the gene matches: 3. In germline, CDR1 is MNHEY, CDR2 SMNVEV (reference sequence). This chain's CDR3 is CASSSQRESYEQYF. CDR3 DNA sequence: TGTGCCAGCAGTTCCCAGCGGGAGTCCTACGAGCAGTACTTC.

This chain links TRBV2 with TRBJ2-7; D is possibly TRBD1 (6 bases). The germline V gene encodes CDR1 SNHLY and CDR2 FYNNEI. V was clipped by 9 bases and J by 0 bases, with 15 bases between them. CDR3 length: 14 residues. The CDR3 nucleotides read TGTGCCAGTAGAGACACAGGGCACTCCTACGAGCAGTACTTC. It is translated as CASRDTGHSYEQYF.

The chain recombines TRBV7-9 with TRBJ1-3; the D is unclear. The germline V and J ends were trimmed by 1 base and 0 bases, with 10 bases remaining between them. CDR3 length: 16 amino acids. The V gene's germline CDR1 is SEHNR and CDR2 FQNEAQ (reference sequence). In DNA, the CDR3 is TGTGCCAGCAGCTTAGGTCCCAGAAGCTCTGGAAACACCATATATTTT. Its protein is CASSLGPRSSGNTIYF.

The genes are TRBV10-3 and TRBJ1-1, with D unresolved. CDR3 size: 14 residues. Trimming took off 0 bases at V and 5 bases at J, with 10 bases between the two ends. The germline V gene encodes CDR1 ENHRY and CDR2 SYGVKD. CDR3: CAISESIIRTEAFF. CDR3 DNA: TGTGCCATCAGTGAGTCGATTATAAGGACTGAAGCTTTCTTT.

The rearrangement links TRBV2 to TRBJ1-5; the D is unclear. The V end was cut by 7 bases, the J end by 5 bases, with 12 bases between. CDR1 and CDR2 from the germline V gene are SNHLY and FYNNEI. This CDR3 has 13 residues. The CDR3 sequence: CASTLEGYQPQHF. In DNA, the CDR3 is TGTGCCAGCACCCTTGAAGGTTATCAGCCCCAGCATTTT.

CDR3 amino acids: CASRLSLGGQETQYF. CDR3 sequence (DNA): TGTGCCAGCAGGCTATCCCTAGGAGGCCAAGAGACCCAGTACTTC. The chain employs TRBV28 and TRBJ2-5; a possible D gene is TRBD2 (5 bases). The germline CDR1 and CDR2 sequences are MDHEN and SYDVKM. The CDR3 runs to 15 residues. Trimming left V 6 bases short and J 1 base short, with 15 bases between.

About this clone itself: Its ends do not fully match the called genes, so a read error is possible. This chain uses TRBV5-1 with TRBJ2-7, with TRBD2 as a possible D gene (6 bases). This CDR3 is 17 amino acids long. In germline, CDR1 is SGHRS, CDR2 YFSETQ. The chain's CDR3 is CASSLEARSNPPGEQCF. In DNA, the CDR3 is TGCGCCAGCAGCTTGGAGGCCCGATCAAACCCACCGGGGGAGCAGTGCTTC. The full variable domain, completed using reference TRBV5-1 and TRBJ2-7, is KAGVTQTPRYLIKTRGQQVTLSCSPISGHRSVSWYQQTPGQGLQFLFEYFSETQRNKGNFPGRFSGRQFSNSRSEMNVSTLELGDSALYLCASSLEARSNPPGEQCFGPGTRLTVT.

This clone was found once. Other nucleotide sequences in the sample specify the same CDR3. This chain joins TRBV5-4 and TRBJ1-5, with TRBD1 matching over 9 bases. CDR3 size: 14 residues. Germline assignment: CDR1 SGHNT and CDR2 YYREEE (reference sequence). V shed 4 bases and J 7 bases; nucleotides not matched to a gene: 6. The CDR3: CASSPGQGDQPQHF. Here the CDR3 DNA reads TGTGCCAGCAGCCCGGGACAGGGAGACCAGCCCCAGCATTTT.

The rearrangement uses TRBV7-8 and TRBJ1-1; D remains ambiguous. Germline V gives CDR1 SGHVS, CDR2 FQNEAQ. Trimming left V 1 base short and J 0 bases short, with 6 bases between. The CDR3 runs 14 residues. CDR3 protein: CASSLGPMNTEAFF. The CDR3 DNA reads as TGTGCCAGCAGCTTAGGGCCAATGAACACTGAAGCTTTCTTT.

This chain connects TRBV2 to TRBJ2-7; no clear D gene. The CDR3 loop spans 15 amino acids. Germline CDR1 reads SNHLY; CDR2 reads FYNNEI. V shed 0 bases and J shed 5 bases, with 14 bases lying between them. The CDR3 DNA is TGTGCCAGCAGTGAAGCGTCCGGGTGGGTAGACGAGCAGTACTTC. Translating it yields CASSEASGWVDEQYF.

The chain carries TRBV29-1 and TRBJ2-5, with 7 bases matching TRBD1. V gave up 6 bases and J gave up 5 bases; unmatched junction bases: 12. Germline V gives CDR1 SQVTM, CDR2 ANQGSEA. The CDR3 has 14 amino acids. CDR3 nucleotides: TGCAGCGTGGAGAGACCAGGGGGACGGGAGACCCAGTACTTC. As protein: CSVERPGGRETQYF. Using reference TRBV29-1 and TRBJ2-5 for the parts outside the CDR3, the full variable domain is SAVISQKPSRDICQRGTSLTIQCQVDSQVTMMFWYRQQPGQSLTLIATANQGSEATYESGFVIDKFPISRPNLTFSTLTVSNMSPEDSSIYLCSVERPGGRETQYFGPGTRLLVL.

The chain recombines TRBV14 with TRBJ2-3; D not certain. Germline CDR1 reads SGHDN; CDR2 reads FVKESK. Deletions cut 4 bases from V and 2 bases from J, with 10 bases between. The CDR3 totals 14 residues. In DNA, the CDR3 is TGTGCCAGCAGCCCGGGTGGCTCCACAGATACGCAGTATTTT. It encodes CASSPGGSTDTQYF.

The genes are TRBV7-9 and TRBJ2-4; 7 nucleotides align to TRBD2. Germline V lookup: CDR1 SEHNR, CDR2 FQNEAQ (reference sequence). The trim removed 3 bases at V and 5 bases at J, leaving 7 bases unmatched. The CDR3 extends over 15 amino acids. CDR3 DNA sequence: TGTGCCAGCAGCTTCCAGGGAGGGAGGGAAAACATTCAGTACTTC. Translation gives CASSFQGGRENIQYF.